What follows are 32 T cell receptor beta chains derived from one specimen sequenced in a study of radiotherapy plus CTLA-4 blockade in lung cancer. Generated by immunoSEQ multiplex PCR, the TCRdb table keeps only in-frame clones and is missing some. The sample includes around 45,000 clones, 65% to 70% of them seen just once. The sample here was peripheral blood, taken from a patient treated with radiotherapy plus ipilimumab. These receptor sequences come from a human donor with non-small cell lung cancer who had a partial response to radiotherapy plus ipilimumab.

The chain carries TRBV4-2 and TRBJ1-2; TRBD1 aligns across 7 bases. Germline CDR1 LGHNA, CDR2 YNFKEQ. CDR3 length equals 15 residues. V was clipped by 3 bases and J by 0 bases; unmatched bases: 4. CDR3 sequence reads: CASSQPGGANYGYTF. CDR3 nucleotide sequence: TGTGCCAGCAGCCAGCCAGGGGGAGCTAACTATGGCTACACCTTC.

This clone has just a few counts. The rearrangement uses TRBV7-2 and TRBJ2-3; 9 bases fit TRBD2. Germline loops: CDR1 SGHTA, CDR2 FQGNSA. The CDR3 has 15 residues. The V segment lost 5 bases and the J segment 8 bases; nucleotides outside the gene matches: 11. The CDR3 loop is CASSPRDSSGATQYF. In nucleotides, the CDR3 is TGTGCCAGCAGCCCCCGTGACTCTAGCGGGGCTACGCAGTATTTT.

This rearrangement joins TRBV7-2 to TRBJ2-7, with D unresolved. Trimming removed 2 bases from V and 2 bases from J, with 10 bases in between. The V gene's germline CDR1 is SGHTA and CDR2 FQGNSA. The length of the CDR3 is 14 residues. The CDR3: CASSLIPGTYEQYF. CDR3 nucleotides: TGTGCCAGCAGCTTAATCCCAGGTACCTACGAGCAGTACTTC.

The sample holds a few counts of this clone. This CDR3 reads CASRRGGNRNTEAFF. In DNA form, the CDR3 reads TGTGCCAGTAGGCGAGGGGGCAATAGGAACACTGAAGCTTTCTTT. The rearrangement joins TRBV6-6 to TRBJ1-1; 7 positions agree with TRBD1. V lost 9 bases to trimming and J lost 1 base; unmatched junction nucleotides: 11. From germline, CDR1 is MNHNY and CDR2 SVGAGI (reference sequence). CDR3 length equals 15 residues.

The chain carries TRBV9 and TRBJ2-1, with 10 bases aligning to TRBD2. V lost 3 bases, J lost 4 bases, and 4 bases stayed unmatched. The CDR3 extends over 15 amino acids. The germline V gene encodes CDR1 SGDLS and CDR2 YYNGEE. The CDR3 here is CASSGPSGGYNEQFF. The CDR3 DNA reads as TGTGCCAGCAGCGGACCTAGCGGGGGATACAATGAGCAGTTCTTC.

The V and J genes are TRBV11-2 and TRBJ1-2; weak D call: TRBD1 (5 bases). The CDR3 is made up of 17 amino acids. V lost 1 base and J 5 bases, leaving 20 bases between the germline ends. The germline gives CDR1 SGHAT, CDR2 FQNNGV. CDR3 coding DNA: TGTGCCAGCAGCTTAGGGGGGGGACTATTCTCGCGATATGGCTACACCTTC. This sequence encodes CASSLGGGLFSRYGYTF.

For this clone: At one boundary the junction diverges from the germline segment, which might be a read error. V and J are TRBV7-9 and TRBJ1-1; no reliable D call. The CDR3 totals 13 residues. Germline CDR1 SEHNR, CDR2 FQNEAQ (reference sequence). CDR3 in DNA: TGTGCCAACAGCTTATATGGAGGTGGTGAAGCTTTCTTT. This sequence encodes CANSLYGGGEAFF.

V gene TRBV5-1 combines with J gene TRBJ2-6; possible D gene TRBD2, 5 bases. Germline CDR1 and CDR2: SGHRS and YFSETQ. The CDR3 sequence is 14 residues long. Trimming removed 4 bases from V and 0 bases from J, with 5 bases in between. CDR3 in DNA: TGCGCCAGCAGCAGCGGCTCTGGGGCCAACGTCCTGACTTTC. As protein: CASSSGSGANVLTF.

On this clone itself: One end of the junction does not line up with germline, which may come from a read error. This sample includes further DNA sequences coding for the same CDR3. The chain couples TRBV19 to TRBJ2-7; 7 bases are shared with TRBD2. This CDR3 region has 14 residues. CDR1 and CDR2 from the germline V gene are LNHDA and SQIVND (reference sequence). The CDR3 coding sequence is TGTGCCAGCAGTATCCGTGGACTAGACTACGAGCAGTACTTC. Translating gives CASSIRGLDYEQYF. Drawing the rest from reference TRBV19 and TRBJ2-7, the complete variable domain is DGGITQSPKYLFRKEGQNVTLSCEQNLNHDAMYWYRQDPGQGLRLIYYSQIVNDFQKGDIAEGYSVSREKKESFPLTVTSAQKNPTAFYLCASSIRGLDYEQYFGPGTRLTVT.

This chain connects TRBV29-1 to TRBJ1-1; TRBD1 might be the D (6 bases). The germline V gene has CDR1 SQVTM and CDR2 ANQGSEA. The CDR3 consists of 12 residues. V lost 8 bases to trimming and J lost 0 bases, with 10 bases between them. CDR3 sequence reads: CSFRGLNTEAFF. In nucleotides, the CDR3 is TGCAGCTTCAGGGGATTGAACACTGAAGCTTTCTTT.

The sample holds a few counts of this clone. The V gene is TRBV18, the J gene TRBJ1-4, with TRBD1 matching over 10 bases. J was trimmed by 7 bases and V by 4 bases; bases with no gene match: 3. This CDR3 region has 14 residues. Germline V gene data show CDR1 as KGHSH and CDR2 as LQKENI. The CDR3 DNA is TGTGCCAGCTCACGGGACAGGGGCGGTGAAAAACTGTTTTTT. Translation gives CASSRDRGGEKLFF.

The CDR3 is CASDSGEKLFF. CDR3 nucleotide sequence: TGTGCCAGCGACAGTGGGGAAAAACTGTTTTTT. The rearrangement uses TRBV6-5 and TRBJ1-4; tentatively, D is TRBD1 (5 bases). Trimming shortened V by 8 bases and J by 8 bases, and 9 bases separated the two germline ends. The CDR3 is 11 amino acids. Germline-derived CDR1 and CDR2 are MNHEY and SVGAGI.

The rearrangement joins TRBV19 to TRBJ2-1; TRBD2 matches at 12 bases. CDR1 LNHDA and CDR2 SQIVND come from the germline V gene (reference sequence). Trimming took 5 bases from V and 0 from J; bases not matched to a gene: 14. The CDR3 loop spans 20 amino acids. CDR3 bases: TGTGCCAGTAGTCCCCGGACTAGCGGGGCCCGATTTAGCTCCTACAATGAGCAGTTCTTC. This encodes CASSPRTSGARFSSYNEQFF.

The chain uses TRBV2 and TRBJ2-7; TRBD1 aligns across 7 bases. The V gene end was trimmed by 5 bases and the J gene end by 6 bases; junction bases not matched to a gene: 10. CDR3 length equals 14 residues. Germline CDR1 and CDR2: SNHLY and FYNNEI. CDR3: CASSSGTAAGEQYF. CDR3 bases: TGTGCCAGCAGTTCCGGGACAGCTGCTGGCGAGCAGTACTTC.

The V call is TRBV13, the J call TRBJ1-5; 7 bases align to TRBD1. CDR3 size: 14 residues. V was clipped by 4 bases and J by 3 bases; unmatched bases: 3. Germline lookup yields CDR1 PRHDT and CDR2 FYEKMQ (reference sequence). CDR3 in DNA: TGTGCCAGCAGCTCAACAGGGGCCAATCAGCCCCAGCATTTT. Its translation: CASSSTGANQPQHF. The entire variable domain, with the rest obtained from reference TRBV13 and TRBJ1-5, is as follows: AAGVIQSPRHLIKEKRETATLKCYPIPRHDTVYWYQQGPGQDPQFLISFYEKMQSDKGSIPDRFSAQQFSDYHSELNMSSLELGDSALYFCASSSTGANQPQHFGDGTRLSIL.

This chain connects TRBV6-6 to TRBJ2-7; 10 bases agree with TRBD1. V gave up 6 bases and J gave up 2 bases; unmatched junction bases: 7. Germline assignment: CDR1 MNHNY and CDR2 SVGAGI (reference sequence). The CDR3 spans 15 residues. This chain's CDR3 is CASSEAGTGAYEQYF. DNA of the CDR3: TGTGCCAGCAGCGAGGCGGGGACAGGGGCCTACGAGCAGTACTTC.

The V gene is TRBV28, the J gene TRBJ2-1, with 9 bases lining up with TRBD2. The germline CDR1 and CDR2 sequences are MDHEN and SYDVKM. V was clipped by 8 bases and J by 6 bases; unmatched bases: 5. CDR3 length equals 13 residues. CDR3 residues: CASDSGRVNEQFF. CDR3 in DNA: TGTGCCAGCGATAGCGGGAGAGTCAATGAGCAGTTCTTC.

CDR3 in amino acids: CASSLGTGSEQYF. The CDR3 region has the DNA TGTGCCAGCAGTCTCGGGACAGGGAGCGAGCAGTACTTC. This chain joins TRBV6-5 and TRBJ2-7; 9 bases map to TRBD1. Germline trimming cut 5 bases from V and 6 bases from J; bases unmatched to any gene: 5. The germline CDR1 and CDR2 sequences are MNHEY and SVGAGI. The CDR3 extends over 13 amino acids.

V usage is TRBV14 and J usage is TRBJ2-1; the match to TRBD1 covers 11 bases. This CDR3 has 15 amino acids. V was clipped by 4 bases and J by 6 bases; unmatched bases: 5. Looked up from germline, CDR1 is SGHDN and CDR2 is FVKESK. The CDR3 DNA reads as TGTGCCAGCAGCCGGACAGGGGGCGCCGGCAATGAGCAGTTCTTC. It yields the protein CASSRTGGAGNEQFF.

V is TRBV7-3 and J is TRBJ1-1; D is possibly TRBD1 (6 bases). The CDR3 runs to 16 residues. V lost 2 bases to trimming and J lost 2 bases, with 15 bases between them. The germline gives CDR1 SGHTA, CDR2 FQGTGA. DNA of the CDR3: TGTGCCAGCAGCTTATCCCTTGGACAGCCCAACACTGAAGCTTTCTTT. Translated: CASSLSLGQPNTEAFF.

The rearrangement uses TRBV5-6 and TRBJ2-7; D is perhaps TRBD2 (6 bases). Per the germline V gene, CDR1 is SGHDT and CDR2 is YYEEEE. This CDR3 spans 15 amino acids. V lost 6 bases and J lost 2, with 18 bases in between. The CDR3 loop reads CASTLRGRFTYEQYF. The CDR3 DNA reads as TGTGCCAGCACCCTTCGGGGGAGGTTCACCTACGAGCAGTACTTC.

The genes are TRBV27 and TRBJ2-2; TRBD1 agrees at 9 bases. V was clipped by 4 bases and J by 6 bases; unmatched bases: 3. Germline CDR1 reads MNHEY; CDR2 reads SMNVEV (reference sequence). The CDR3 runs to 14 residues. DNA of the CDR3: TGTGCCAGCAGTTCCGGGACAGGGTCCGGGGAGCTGTTTTTT. Residues: CASSSGTGSGELFF.

V gene TRBV2 combines with J gene TRBJ2-2; the match to TRBD1 covers 9 bases. CDR1 is SNHLY, CDR2 FYNNEI, per germline. The CDR3 runs to 15 residues. Trimming at V came to 7 bases and at J to 6 bases, leaving 9 bases not matched to a gene. In DNA form, the CDR3 reads TGTGCCAGCAAGGGAGGGACAGGGAATGCCGGGGAGCTGTTTTTT. It codes for CASKGGTGNAGELFF.

The rearrangement links TRBV6-1 to TRBJ2-3; the match to TRBD1 covers 9 bases. Germline trimming cut 6 bases from V and 3 bases from J; bases unmatched to any gene: 7. Germline CDR1 is MNHNS and CDR2 is SASEGT. CDR3 length: 15 residues. CDR3 coding DNA: TGTGCCAGCAGCGCCGGACAGGGGTCGACAGATACGCAGTATTTT. It codes for CASSAGQGSTDTQYF.

J is TRBJ1-2 and V is TRBV27; TRBD1 is a possible D gene (6 bases). The V end lost 6 bases, the J end lost 7 bases, and 12 bases lay between the germline ends. This CDR3 spans 12 amino acids. The V gene's germline CDR1 is MNHEY and CDR2 SMNVEV (reference sequence). CDR3 amino acids: CASRRGAGGYTF. CDR3 DNA sequence: TGTGCCAGCAGACGGGGGGCTGGTGGCTACACCTTC.

This clone was detected only once. The chain carries TRBV6-5 and TRBJ1-2, with 7 bases matching TRBD1. The germline gives CDR1 MNHEY, CDR2 SVGAGI. V shed 2 bases, J shed 8 bases, and the junction held 11 bases outside the gene matches. The CDR3 extends over 15 amino acids. CDR3 sequence reads: CASSYRGQFLQGYTF. The CDR3 DNA is TGTGCCAGCAGTTACAGGGGACAGTTCCTACAAGGCTACACCTTC.

This chain uses TRBV5-1 with TRBJ1-1; D is unclear. Trimming left V 0 bases short and J 5 bases short, with 14 bases between. Germline V CDR1 and CDR2: SGHRS, YFSETQ. CDR3 size: 15 residues. CDR3 bases: TGCGCCAGCAGCTTGGAGAGTACGAGGAAGACTGAAGCTTTCTTT. Protein sequence: CASSLESTRKTEAFF.

This chain uses TRBV25-1 with TRBJ1-2, with a possible D match to TRBD1 (6 bases). There are 15 residues in the CDR3. V gave up 9 bases and J gave up 5 bases, with 22 bases separating them. CDR1 and CDR2 from the germline V gene are MGHDK and SYGVNS. The DNA for the CDR3 is TGTGCCAGTAAGGAAGGCACAGGGTTCGGATATGGCTACACCTTC. Its protein product is CASKEGTGFGYGYTF.

This clone was found a few times. The chain uses TRBV30 and TRBJ1-2; 11 bases map to TRBD1. Trimming took 2 bases from V and 5 from J; bases not matched to a gene: 10. Germline V lookup: CDR1 GTSNPN, CDR2 SVGIG (reference sequence). The CDR3 contains 16 residues. The CDR3 nucleotides are TGTGCCTGGAGTACAATCCGGACAGGGGGCTCGTATGGCTACACCTTC. Amino acid sequence: CAWSTIRTGGSYGYTF.

The CDR3 reads CASREGFGANVLTF. The CDR3 region has the DNA TGCGCCAGCAGGGAGGGGTTCGGGGCCAACGTCCTGACTTTC. The chain combines TRBV5-1 with TRBJ2-6; perhaps TRBD2 as D (6 bases). V lost 5 bases, J lost 4 bases, and 10 bases lay in between. Germline CDR1 is SGHRS and CDR2 is YFSETQ. The CDR3 sequence is 14 residues long. The entire variable domain, with the rest obtained from reference TRBV5-1 and TRBJ2-6, is as follows: KAGVTQTPRYLIKTRGQQVTLSCSPISGHRSVSWYQQTPGQGLQFLFEYFSETQRNKGNFPGRFSGRQFSNSRSEMNVSTLELGDSALYLCASREGFGANVLTFGAGSRLTVL.

The chain links TRBV30 to TRBJ1-1, with no clear D. There are 13 residues in the CDR3. Germline CDR1 is GTSNPN and CDR2 is SVGIG (reference sequence). The ends were cut back, 0 bases at V and 0 bases at J, with 5 bases in the middle. For the CDR3, the DNA is TGTGCCTGGAGTGTCAACATGAACACTGAAGCTTTCTTT. It is translated as CAWSVNMNTEAFF.

CDR3 DNA: TGTGCCAGCAGCTTGGACACCGGCCCAACTACATCCTACGAGCAGTACTTC. Translating it yields CASSLDTGPTTSYEQYF. This chain joins TRBV5-4 and TRBJ2-7; D ambiguous. This CDR3 is built from 17 residues. V lost 0 bases to trimming and J lost 1 base, with 17 bases between them. Germline-derived CDR1 and CDR2 are SGHNT and YYREEE (reference sequence).